This paragraph covers one TCR beta chain sequence. Its antigen is not known. TCRdb called the reads again in MiXCR, with one record for every CDR3 protein. The sample lists around 70,000 distinct CDR3 sequences; about 30% were seen once. These data come from a study of T cell repertoires in cytomegalovirus infection. Background on the study: Recently described HLA-C-restricted plus well-studied HLA-B-restricted CMV epitopes were used. In public TCR beta signatures, there were indications of both CMV infection and matching HLA type. Study findings and constraints: CMV-specific TCR beta clonotypes restricted by HLA-C were the ones dominating the ex vivo response. Of the TCR beta families, the public ones yielded a cumulative frequency that identified carriers of CMV plus the relevant HLA.

Deletions cut 5 bases from V and 8 bases from J, with 15 bases between. CDR1 is SEHNR and CDR2 is FQNEAQ in the germline V gene (reference sequence). The CDR3 totals 14 residues. The receptor was derived from a human donor in good health (CMV status not recorded). Some clones in this sample may be carry-over from other donors' samples. The sample was CD8+ T cells from cultured PBMCs, taken from culture after CMV antigen stimulation. The gene calls are TRBV7-9 and TRBJ1-4; maybe TRBD1 (6 bases). CDR3 bases: TGTGCCAGCAGCGTTACAGGGATAACGGAAAAACTGTTTTTT. Its translation is CASSVTGITEKLFF.